One and the same sample provided the 15 T cell receptor beta chains below, sequenced in a study of blood T cell repertoires in COVID-19. The repertoire was sequenced with immunoSEQ multiplex PCR; TCRdb's copy has only in-frame clones and lacks some. The profile shows some 260,000 clones, around 90% of them singletons. Sample: PBMCs or T cells enriched from blood (not recorded which). These receptors were obtained from a woman under 30 who had recovered from COVID-19.

The chain links TRBV24-1 to TRBJ2-1, with D maybe TRBD2 (6 bases). Germline CDR1 and CDR2: KGHDR and SFDVKD. The CDR3 spans 16 residues. Trimming took 4 bases from V and 0 from J, leaving 12 bases between them. The chain's CDR3 is CATSDPDGSSYNEQFF. CDR3 sequence (DNA): TGTGCCACCAGTGACCCCGACGGGAGCTCCTACAATGAGCAGTTCTTC.

This chain connects TRBV3-1 (or the pseudogene TRBV3-2) to TRBJ2-7; 9 bases line up with TRBD1. Germline V gene sequence: CDR1 LGHDT, CDR2 YNNKEL (reference sequence). V was pared by 4 bases and J by 11 bases, with 9 bases of the junction left unmatched. The CDR3 spans 13 residues. The CDR3 DNA sequence: TGTGCCAGCAGCCGAGGGTCCCGGGACAGGGAGTACTTC. Its protein product is CASSRGSRDREYF.

This chain uses TRBV10-1 with TRBJ1-1, with D maybe TRBD1 (6 bases). Trimming removed 4 bases from V and 4 bases from J, with 10 bases in between. CDR3 length: 13 amino acids. The germline gives CDR1 WNHNN, CDR2 SYGVQD (reference sequence). The CDR3 spells CASSVGGATEAFF. The CDR3 DNA reads as TGCGCCAGCAGTGTGGGGGGGGCCACTGAAGCTTTCTTT.

The V gene is TRBV27, the J gene TRBJ2-3; 7 bases map to TRBD2. Trimming cost V 1 base and J 1 base; bases outside gene matches: 2. This CDR3 region has 15 residues. Germline V gives CDR1 MNHEY, CDR2 SMNVEV (reference sequence). The CDR3: CASSLFAGGTDTQYF. The CDR3 DNA sequence: TGTGCCAGCAGTTTATTTGCGGGGGGCACAGATACGCAGTATTTT.

The gene calls are TRBV6-1 and TRBJ1-2; D unresolved. Trimming pared 1 base from V and 7 bases from J, leaving 10 bases between. Germline V gene data show CDR1 as MNHNS and CDR2 as SASEGT. The CDR3 sequence is 13 residues long. The CDR3 reads CASSEVNSSGYTF. Written as DNA, the CDR3 is TGTGCCAGCAGTGAAGTTAATTCGTCTGGCTACACCTTC.

The rearrangement links TRBV5-6 to TRBJ2-1; D may be TRBD1 (5 bases). Germline V gene lookup returns CDR1 SGHDT and CDR2 YYEEEE. Trimming took 2 bases from V and 5 from J, leaving 14 bases between them. CDR3 length: 15 amino acids. CDR3 in amino acids: CASSLSQGLHNEQFF. The CDR3 nucleotides are TGTGCCAGCAGCTTATCGCAGGGTCTTCACAATGAGCAGTTCTTC.

CDR3 coding DNA: TGTGCCAGCACGGTTAACAGGGGCAGGAATGGCTACACCTTC. Protein sequence: CASTVNRGRNGYTF. The V gene is TRBV6-5, the J gene TRBJ1-2, with 7 bases fitting TRBD1. The CDR3 length is 14 residues. After removal of 7 bases from V and 6 bases from J, the junction contained 11 bases not matched to a gene. The germline V gene has CDR1 MNHEY and CDR2 SVGAGI.

This clone has just a few counts. The rearrangement uses TRBV19 and TRBJ2-3; possibly TRBD1 for D (5 bases). V dropped 5 bases and J dropped 2 bases, with 17 bases sitting between them. This CDR3 is 16 amino acids long. From germline, CDR1 is LNHDA and CDR2 SQIVND (reference sequence). CDR3 region: CASSGQHTPSTDTQYF. CDR3 coding DNA: TGTGCCAGTAGTGGACAACACACTCCCTCCACAGATACGCAGTATTTT.

This rearrangement joins TRBV2 to TRBJ2-7; 7 bases line up with TRBD2. This CDR3 has 14 amino acids. CDR1 is SNHLY and CDR2 is FYNNEI in the germline V gene. Trimming removed 4 bases from V and 1 base from J; junction bases left unmatched: 4. The CDR3 here is CASSVGLVSYEQYF. The CDR3 DNA is TGTGCCAGCAGTGTAGGACTAGTGTCCTACGAGCAGTACTTC.

The chain carries TRBV24-1 and TRBJ2-5; D ambiguous. CDR3 length: 14 residues. The germline gives CDR1 KGHDR, CDR2 SFDVKD. V was clipped by 8 bases and J by 0 bases, with 12 bases between them. This chain's CDR3 is CATIAVSYQETQYF. The CDR3 coding sequence is TGTGCCACCATCGCAGTCTCGTACCAAGAGACCCAGTACTTC.

The chain uses TRBV18 and TRBJ1-4; D possibly corresponds to TRBD1 (6 bases). Germline-derived CDR1 and CDR2 are KGHSH and LQKENI. This CDR3 is built from 13 residues. V was shortened by 5 bases and J by 11 bases, with 15 bases between the two germline ends. CDR3 coding DNA: TGTGCCAGCTCAGGACAGTCTGAAGAGAAACTGTTTTTT. Protein product: CASSGQSEEKLFF.

This clone appeared a single time. The V and J genes are TRBV5-1 and TRBJ2-3; 8 bases align to TRBD1. Trimming at V came to 4 bases and at J to 1 base, leaving 8 bases not matched to a gene. The CDR3 is 16 residues long. Germline V lookup: CDR1 SGHRS, CDR2 YFSETQ. The CDR3 DNA follows: TGCGCCAGCAGCCTACGACAGGGGCTGGGCACAGATACGCAGTATTTT. It yields the protein CASSLRQGLGTDTQYF.

The chain employs TRBV27 and TRBJ2-1; 9 nucleotides match TRBD2. J lost 3 bases, V lost 2 bases, and 17 bases had no gene match. This CDR3 has 20 residues. Germline CDR1 is MNHEY and CDR2 is SMNVEV (reference sequence). The CDR3 DNA follows: TGTGCCAGCAGTTTAACTGGTTGGAATTGGCTAGCGGGAATCTACAATGAGCAGTTCTTC. Protein sequence: CASSLTGWNWLAGIYNEQFF.

The chain employs TRBV5-8 and TRBJ2-7, with D maybe TRBD2 (5 bases). V lost 0 bases and J lost 1, with 14 bases in between. The CDR3 spans 16 residues. Germline V gives CDR1 SGHTS, CDR2 YDEGEE. The CDR3 DNA reads as TGTGCCAGCAGCTTGGCCGGGGAAGCTCGGTCCTACGAGCAGTACTTC. This sequence encodes CASSLAGEARSYEQYF. The full variable domain, with the rest looked up from reference TRBV5-8 and TRBJ2-7, is EAGVTQSPTHLIKTRGQQATLRCSPISGHTSVYWYQQALGLGLQFLLWYDEGEERNRGNFPPRFSGRQFPNYSSELNVNALELEDSALYLCASSLAGEARSYEQYFGPGTRLTVT.

The chain employs TRBV12-5 and TRBJ2-7, with 8 bases that match TRBD2. V lost 6 bases to trimming and J lost 4 bases; unmatched junction nucleotides: 5. Germline loops: CDR1 LGHNT, CDR2 FRNRAP. CDR3 length equals 13 residues. The CDR3 DNA reads as TGTGCTAGTGGAACCGGGACTAGATACGAGCAGTACTTC. It specifies CASGTGTRYEQYF.